One T cell receptor beta chain is described in this entry. The target antigen is unknown. This sample is part of a study of cytomegalovirus exposure and HLA in healthy donors. Though probably carrying unrecorded immune exposures, donors were nominally healthy at sampling. Study-level findings and limits: The Asian-associated ancestry cluster reportedly had fewer N-insertions than the roughly 670-donor mean in a later analysis.

PCR involved 60 Vbeta and 13 Jbeta primers. Sequencing was performed with immunoSEQ multiplex PCR; in TCRdb, only in-frame clones are kept and a portion is missing. The sample includes 60,000 to 70,000 clones. CDR3 size: 16 residues. Germline V gives CDR1 SEHNR, CDR2 FQNEAQ (reference sequence). Germline trimming cut 5 bases from V and 1 base from J; bases unmatched to any gene: 6. The specimen sequenced was PBMCs. This sequence joins TRBV7-9 and TRBJ2-1; TRBD1 aligns across 9 bases. The TCR sequence derives from a man between 25 and 39 years old in good health and CMV-seropositive. As DNA, the CDR3 is TGTGCCAGCAGCCCATACAGGGGGCCGTCCTACAATGAGCAGTTCTTC. It translates to CASSPYRGPSYNEQFF.